A single TCR beta chain is shown here with its context. The antigen is unknown. The protocol was immunoSEQ multiplex PCR, while the TCRdb copy is restricted to in-frame clones and leaves out a portion. The table has about 7,200 clones, 90% to 97% seen once; the top ten hold more than 0.4%. The entry originates in a study of T cell clonotyping in hematopoietic cell transplantation. Broader study findings: Higher Inverse Simpson Index values in graft donor and pretransplant recipient predicted broader posttransplant TCR diversity.

CDR1 is MNHEY and CDR2 is SMNVEV in the germline V gene (reference sequence). The CDR3 extends over 16 amino acids. The V gene end was trimmed by 5 bases and the J gene end by 3 bases; junction bases not matched to a gene: 11. The chain uses TRBV27 and TRBJ2-7, with 9 bases fitting TRBD1. The sequence was obtained from a male patient aged 40 to 55 who had an allogeneic stem cell transplant from a related donor, so the T cells may come from the graft donor. Some clones in this sample may be carry-over from other donors' samples. The source material was PBMCs, sampled 30 days after allogeneic stem cell transplant. The CDR3 spells CASSPMRTGAYYEQYF. DNA of the CDR3: TGTGCCAGCAGTCCCATGCGGACAGGGGCATACTACGAGCAGTACTTC.